Here is one T cell receptor beta chain with its context. This clone was picked up a small number of times. It lacks a known antigen. No quality values exist for individual bases; no much larger clone is one base distant. The data stem from a study of cytotoxic CD8 clonotypes in ibrutinib-treated CLL (dated by TCRdb to about 2021). A note on the overall study: In this cohort, about 16 patients were treatment-naive and under 13 were relapsed/refractory, while some 18 had unmutated IGHV. An average of about 260,000 productive templates and 94,082 productive rearrangements was obtained per sample. Response samples were obtained after a median of around eleven months of treatment, with a range of roughly 6 to 36 months. Partial responses were observed in 24 patients and complete responses in 2; after a median follow-up of 68 months, remission was maintained in 15 or so patients and progression was observed in some 12. Cryopreserved peripheral blood mononuclear cells were collected before treatment, at response, and at either disease progression or sustained remission. Longitudinal samples were obtainable from about 30% of the 86 participants in the trial. The research as a whole found: Public clonotypes were rare and either contracted or stayed stable during treatment, and the rise in clonality at ibrutinib response reflected the expansion of private clonotypes. Sampling times were not matched between patients in sustained remission and patients whose disease was progressing, and lymph node repertoires were not examined. Baseline clonality exceeded that of age-matched healthy donors and correlated strongly with circulating CD8+ T-cell counts. An increase in clonality was observed at ibrutinib response, with clonality remaining stable during sustained remission and falling back toward baseline at progression.

Approximately 2 micrograms of genomic DNA were extracted from cryopreserved PBMCs for TCR beta library preparation. Longitudinal blood samples from CLL patients on ibrutinib monotherapy underwent high-throughput TCR beta sequencing. The patients took part in an open-label, single-center phase 2 trial of ibrutinib monotherapy. The goal of deep resolution MiSeq sequencing was a depth between 1 in 1 million and 1 in 200,000 T cells, and coverage averaged 10x per clonotype. TCR beta libraries were generated with the immunoSEQ hsTCRB Kit. The study's own analysis went as follows. ImmunoSEQ Data Assistant and ImmunoSEQ Analyzer were used for data analysis, and V, D and J genes were assigned according to IMGT definitions. Clonality, with values ranging from 0 to 1, was calculated as one minus the normalized Shannon entropy of productive rearrangement frequencies. Public clonotype analysis was restricted to overrepresented clonotypes comprising at least 0.05% of each patient's repertoire. Some twelve repertoires from age-matched healthy donors, obtained from immuneACCESS, served as clonality controls. The table comes from immuneACCESS by way of TCRdb, which keeps in-frame sequences with V and J called. Part of the clones is missing from these tables; in studies checked, under half for an unresolved V gene and the rest for unknown reasons. That table supplies the V and J calls and clone size; D and trimming were determined from the DNA. The sample records approximately 300,000 clones, roughly 79% of which are singletons. The biggest ten clones account for 6.5% to 8.5% of the sample.

Cut back by 4 bases and 0 bases, the V and J ends lie 4 bases apart. CDR1 is given as LNHDA and CDR2 as SQIVND, both from the germline V gene (reference sequence). The CDR3, from cysteine to phenylalanine, totals 13 residues. The retained sequence is limited to the CDR3, 39 bases, with the frame set at the first base. The source material was PBMCs, sampled before ibrutinib treatment. The sequence was obtained from a human donor with chronic lymphocytic leukemia. The chain was built from TRBV19 and TRBJ1-5, with an unclear D gene assignment. The DNA sequence is TGTGCCAGTAGTACGAATAGCAATCAGCCCCAGCATTTT. It is translated as CASSTNSNQPQHF.